This T cell receptor (beta chain) appears in the sequencing data of a study of shared clonotypes between healthy human individuals. Background on the study: For every donor, three CD4 naive, three CD4 memory, two CD8 naive and one CD8 memory plates were used.

Findings and limits, study-wide: Naive subsets tended to show greater estimated richness than memory subsets. Clonotypes shared by all four donors outscored non-shared clonotypes in generation probability.

Concerning this clone: Its target is not known.

Data came from immunoSEQ multiplex PCR; TCRdb stores just in-frame clones and leaves some out. The repertoire consists of roughly 2.5 million clones, with approximately 90% occurring once and the leading ten covering about 0.13%. All donors qualified as healthy HIV-negative adults and had experienced no recent acute infections or vaccinations. The specimen was naive CD4+ T cells sorted from blood. Subset specified: CD45RA+ positively selected. The TCR sequence derives from a man younger than 35 in good health.

The CDR3 DNA follows: TGTGCCAGCTCCCTCCGACTGGACAGGGCCGTCCACGAGCAGTACTTC. It is translated as CASSLRLDRAVHEQYF. V usage is TRBV18 and J usage is TRBJ2-7, with TRBD1 identical over 8 bases. This CDR3 has 16 amino acids. Looked up from germline, CDR1 is KGHSH and CDR2 is LQKENI. With V trimmed by 6 bases and J by 5 bases, 15 bases remained unmatched.